The clone carrying this TCR beta chain appeared a few times. Its antigen remains unknown. Germline-derived CDR1 and CDR2 are SGHNT and YYREEE (reference sequence). The CDR3 extends over 15 amino acids. Trimming shortened V by 5 bases and J by 0 bases, and 15 bases separated the two germline ends. The sample's time point: blood 2 weeks post-SBRT. Specified treatment: 15 Gy SBRT to primary tumor, nephrectomy 4 weeks later. The data are from a study of radiation and T cells in renal cell carcinoma. Study in general: Nephrectomy followed 15 Gy stereotactic body radiation by 4 weeks. The study's findings and limits: From baseline, blood top tumor clonotypes peaked at 2 weeks post-radiation.

Here immunoSEQ multiplex PCR was the method, and the copy in TCRdb shows in-frame clones only, minus some. The top ten clones hold about 5.3% of a sample with 100,000 to 150,000 clones, 81% of them seen once. The genes are TRBV5-4 and TRBJ2-7; D tentatively reads TRBD1 or TRBD2 (5 bases each). The TCR comes from a man in his fifties with renal cell carcinoma. The sample was blood, taken from a patient whose treatment included radiotherapy and nephrectomy. This CDR3 reads CASSPGTESSYEQYF. CDR3 nucleotide sequence: TGTGCCAGCAGTCCCGGGACCGAGAGCTCCTACGAGCAGTACTTC.